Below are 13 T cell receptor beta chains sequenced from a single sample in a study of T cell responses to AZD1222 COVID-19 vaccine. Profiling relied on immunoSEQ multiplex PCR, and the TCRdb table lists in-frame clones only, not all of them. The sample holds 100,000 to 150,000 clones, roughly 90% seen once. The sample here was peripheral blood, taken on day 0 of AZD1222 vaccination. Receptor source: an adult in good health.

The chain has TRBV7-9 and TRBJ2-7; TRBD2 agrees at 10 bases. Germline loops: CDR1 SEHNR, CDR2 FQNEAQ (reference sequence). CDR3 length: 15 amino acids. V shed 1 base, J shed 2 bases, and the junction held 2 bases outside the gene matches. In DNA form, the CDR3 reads TGTGCCAGCAGCTTAGGGACTAGCGGAACCTACGAGCAGTACTTC. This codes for CASSLGTSGTYEQYF.

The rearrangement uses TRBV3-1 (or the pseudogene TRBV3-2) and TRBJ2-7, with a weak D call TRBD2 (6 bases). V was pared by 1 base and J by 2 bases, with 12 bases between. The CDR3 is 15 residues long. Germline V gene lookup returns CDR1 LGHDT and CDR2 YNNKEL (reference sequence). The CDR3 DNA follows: TGTGCCAGCAGCCAAGGGCCTAGCGAAACCTACGAGCAGTACTTC. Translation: CASSQGPSETYEQYF.

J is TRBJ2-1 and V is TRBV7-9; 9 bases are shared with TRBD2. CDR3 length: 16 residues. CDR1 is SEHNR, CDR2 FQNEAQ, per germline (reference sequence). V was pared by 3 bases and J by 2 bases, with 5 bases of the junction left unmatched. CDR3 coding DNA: TGTGCCAGCAGCTTCCCCCTAGCGGGACCCTACAATGAGCAGTTCTTC. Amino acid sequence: CASSFPLAGPYNEQFF.

The CDR3 nucleotides are TGTGCCAGCAGCTTGGAAGCTCTAGGGAACGAGCAGTACTTC. Translated, it gives CASSLEALGNEQYF. The chain is built from TRBV5-4 and TRBJ2-7; D gene unclear. The CDR3 is 14 residues long. V gave up 0 bases and J gave up 5 bases, with 12 bases separating them. CDR1 is SGHNT and CDR2 is YYREEE in the germline V gene (reference sequence).

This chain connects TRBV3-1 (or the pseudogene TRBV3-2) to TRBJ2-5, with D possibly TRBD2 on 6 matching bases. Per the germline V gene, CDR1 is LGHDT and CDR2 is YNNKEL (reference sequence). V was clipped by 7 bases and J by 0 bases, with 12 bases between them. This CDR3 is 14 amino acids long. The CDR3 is CASTPGVYQETQYF. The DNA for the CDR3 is TGTGCCAGCACGCCGGGAGTGTACCAAGAGACCCAGTACTTC.

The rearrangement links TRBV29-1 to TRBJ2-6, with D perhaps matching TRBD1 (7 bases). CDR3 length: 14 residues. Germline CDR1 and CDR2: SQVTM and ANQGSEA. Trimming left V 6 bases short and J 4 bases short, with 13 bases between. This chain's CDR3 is CSVGGGSGANVLTF. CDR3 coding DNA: TGCAGCGTCGGAGGGGGCTCCGGGGCCAACGTCCTGACTTTC.

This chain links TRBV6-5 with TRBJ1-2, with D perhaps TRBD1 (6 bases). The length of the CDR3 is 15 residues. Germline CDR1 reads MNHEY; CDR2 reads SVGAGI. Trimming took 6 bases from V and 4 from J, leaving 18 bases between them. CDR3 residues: CASSSRQVFRYGYTF. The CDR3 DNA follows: TGTGCCAGCAGCTCAAGACAGGTTTTTCGCTATGGCTACACCTTC.

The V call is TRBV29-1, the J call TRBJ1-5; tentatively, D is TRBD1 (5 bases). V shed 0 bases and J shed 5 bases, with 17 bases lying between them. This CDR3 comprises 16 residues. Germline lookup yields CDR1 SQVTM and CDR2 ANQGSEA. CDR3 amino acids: CSVEDLNLRGDQPQHF. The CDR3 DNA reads TGCAGCGTTGAAGATCTTAATCTAAGGGGCGATCAGCCCCAGCATTTT.

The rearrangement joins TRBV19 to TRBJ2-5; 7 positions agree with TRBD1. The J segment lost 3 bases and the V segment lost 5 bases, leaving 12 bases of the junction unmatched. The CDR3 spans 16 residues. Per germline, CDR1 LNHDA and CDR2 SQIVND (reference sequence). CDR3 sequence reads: CASSSDRDRQEETQYF. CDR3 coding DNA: TGTGCCAGTAGTTCTGACCGGGACAGACAAGAAGAGACCCAGTACTTC.

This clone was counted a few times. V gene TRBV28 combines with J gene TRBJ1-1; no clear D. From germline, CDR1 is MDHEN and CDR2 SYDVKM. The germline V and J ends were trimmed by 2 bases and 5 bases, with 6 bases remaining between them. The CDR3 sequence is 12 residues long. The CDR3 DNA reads TGTGCCAGCAGTTTAATTGTGACTGAAGCTTTCTTT. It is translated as CASSLIVTEAFF. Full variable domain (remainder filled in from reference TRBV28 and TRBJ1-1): DVKVTQSSRYLVKRTGEKVFLECVQDMDHENMFWYRQDPGLGLRLIYFSYDVKMKEKGDIPEGYSVSREKKERFSLILESASTNQTSMYLCASSLIVTEAFFGQGTRLTVV.

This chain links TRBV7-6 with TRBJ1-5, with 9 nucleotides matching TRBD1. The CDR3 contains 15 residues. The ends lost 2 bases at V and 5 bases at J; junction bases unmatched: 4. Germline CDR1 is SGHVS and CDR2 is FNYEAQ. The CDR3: CASSLQQGAHQPQHF. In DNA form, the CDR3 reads TGTGCCAGCAGCTTACAACAGGGGGCCCATCAGCCCCAGCATTTT.

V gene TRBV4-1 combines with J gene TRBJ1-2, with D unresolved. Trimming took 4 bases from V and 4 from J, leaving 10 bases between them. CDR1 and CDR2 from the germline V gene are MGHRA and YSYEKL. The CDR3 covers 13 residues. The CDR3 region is CASSPFARYGYTF. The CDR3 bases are TGCGCCAGCAGCCCATTCGCACGCTATGGCTACACCTTC.

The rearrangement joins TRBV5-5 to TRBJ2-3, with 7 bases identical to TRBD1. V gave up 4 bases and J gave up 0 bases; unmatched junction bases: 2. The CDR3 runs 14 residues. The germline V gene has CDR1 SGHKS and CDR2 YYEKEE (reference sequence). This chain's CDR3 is CASSRGRSTDTQYF. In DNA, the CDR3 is TGTGCCAGCAGCAGGGGGCGAAGCACAGATACGCAGTATTTT.